This T cell receptor (beta chain) was retrieved from a study of CD8+ T cells in alopecia areata. From germline, CDR1 is SGHRS and CDR2 YFSETQ. The CDR3 totals 15 residues. V was trimmed by 4 bases and J by 7 bases, leaving 17 bases between them. RNA, once extracted, was reverse transcribed into cDNA for use as the sequencing template. TCRdb's table, derived via immunoSEQ multiplex PCR, lists solely in-frame clones and lacks some. Of over 200,000 clones listed, 50% to 65% are singletons. The material sequenced was CD4+ T cells sorted from blood, taken at week 0. The receptor was derived from a human donor with alopecia areata. The chain employs TRBV5-1 and TRBJ2-2; D is undetermined. The CDR3 region is CASSPDRPGIGELFF. Here the CDR3 DNA reads TGCGCCAGCAGCCCTGACCGGCCAGGCATCGGGGAGCTGTTTTTT.